This entry features one TCR beta chain sequence. The antigen is undetermined. The data derive from a study of T cells in women clearing cervical HPV infection. Study-level points and caveats: Each sample's T-cell count was unknown, possibly confounding richness. CIN3+ cases had significantly higher TCR repertoire richness than controls, but evenness did not differ.

TCRdb keeps only in-frame clones here, not all; method: immunoSEQ multiplex PCR. This repertoire includes approximately 35,000 clones. This receptor was identified in a woman between 18 and 70 years old with a cervical HPV16 infection that either progressed to CIN3+ or cleared (not recorded which). Sequenced material: blood buffy coat.

The CDR3 spells CASSHAPGQTNEQYF. CDR3 DNA (partial): TGTGCCAGCAGCCACGCACCGGGACAGACGAACGAG. The rearrangement uses TRBV4-2 and TRBJ2-7; 7 bases align to TRBD1. The observed sequence ends 3 residues before the CDR3 terminus, with the missing tail filled in from the germline J gene. This CDR3 contains 15 residues. The junction had 10 bases not matched to a gene; V was cut back by 3 bases and J by 5 bases. The V gene's germline CDR1 is LGHNA and CDR2 YNFKEQ.